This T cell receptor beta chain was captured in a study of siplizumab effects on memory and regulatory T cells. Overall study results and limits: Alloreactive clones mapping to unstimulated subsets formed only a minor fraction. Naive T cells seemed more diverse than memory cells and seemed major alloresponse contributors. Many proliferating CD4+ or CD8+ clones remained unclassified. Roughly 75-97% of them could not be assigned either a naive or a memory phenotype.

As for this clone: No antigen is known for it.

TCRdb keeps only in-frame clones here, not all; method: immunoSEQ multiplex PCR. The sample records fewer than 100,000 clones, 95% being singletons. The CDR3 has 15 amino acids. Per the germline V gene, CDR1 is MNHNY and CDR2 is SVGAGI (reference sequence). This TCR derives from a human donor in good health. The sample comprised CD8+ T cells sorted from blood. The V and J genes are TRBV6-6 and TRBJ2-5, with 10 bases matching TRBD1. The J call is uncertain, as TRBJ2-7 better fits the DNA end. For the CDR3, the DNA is TGTGCCAGCAGTACATTTAGGACAGGGGGGAACGAGCAGTACTTC. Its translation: CASSTFRTGGNEQYF.